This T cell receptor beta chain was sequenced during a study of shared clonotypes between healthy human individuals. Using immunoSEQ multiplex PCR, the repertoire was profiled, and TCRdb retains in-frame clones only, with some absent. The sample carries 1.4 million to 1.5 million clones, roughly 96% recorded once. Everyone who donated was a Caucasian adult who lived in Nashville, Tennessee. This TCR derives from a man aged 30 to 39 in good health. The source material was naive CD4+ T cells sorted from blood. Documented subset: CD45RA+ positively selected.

The CDR3 sequence is CASSLPGVEKLFF. The DNA for the CDR3 is TGCGCCAGCAGCCTCCCAGGGGTTGAAAAACTGTTTTTT. The V call is TRBV5-1, the J call TRBJ1-4, with D tentatively TRBD1 (6 bases). The CDR3 is 13 residues long. Per germline, CDR1 SGHRS and CDR2 YFSETQ. V lost 4 bases and J lost 7, with 11 bases in between.